This T cell receptor beta chain was profiled in a study of T cell responses to AZD1222 COVID-19 vaccine. This CDR3 has 15 residues. Trimming left V 1 base short and J 7 bases short, with 11 bases between. In germline, CDR1 is LGHDT, CDR2 YNNKEL (reference sequence). The table came from immunoSEQ multiplex PCR; TCRdb's copy has only in-frame clones and leaves some out. The sample includes approximately 100,000 clones, 90% of them seen just once. The gene calls are TRBV3-1 (or the pseudogene TRBV3-2) and TRBJ1-6; D might be TRBD1 (5 bases). This clonotype was sampled from an adult in good health. The material was peripheral blood, obtained on day 0 of AZD1222 vaccination. This CDR3 reads CASSQVVAGNSPLHF. The CDR3 coding sequence is TGTGCCAGCAGCCAAGTAGTGGCAGGGAATTCACCCCTCCACTTT.